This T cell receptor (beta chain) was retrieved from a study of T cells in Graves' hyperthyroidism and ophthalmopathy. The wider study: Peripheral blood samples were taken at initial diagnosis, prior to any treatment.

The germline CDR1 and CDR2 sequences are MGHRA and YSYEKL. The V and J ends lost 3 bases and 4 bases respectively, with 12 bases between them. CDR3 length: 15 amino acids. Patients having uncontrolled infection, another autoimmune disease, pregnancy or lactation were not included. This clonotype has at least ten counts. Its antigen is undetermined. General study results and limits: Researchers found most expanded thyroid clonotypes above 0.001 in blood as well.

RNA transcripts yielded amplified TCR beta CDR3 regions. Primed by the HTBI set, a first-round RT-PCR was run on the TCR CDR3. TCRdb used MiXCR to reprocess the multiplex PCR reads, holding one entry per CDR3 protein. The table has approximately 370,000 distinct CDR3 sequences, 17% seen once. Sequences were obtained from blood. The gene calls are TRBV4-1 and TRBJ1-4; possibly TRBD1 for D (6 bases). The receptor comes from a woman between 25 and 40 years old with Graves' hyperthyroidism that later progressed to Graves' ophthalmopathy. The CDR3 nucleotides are TGCGCCAGCAGCCAGACGGACAGTCATAATGAAAAACTGTTTTTT. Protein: CASSQTDSHNEKLFF.